These 28 T cell receptor beta chains share one sample of origin, sequenced in a study of CD8 T cells in Susac syndrome. With random hexamers, reverse transcription was performed on about 0.5 to 1 ug of RNA. TCRdb re-analysed the immunoSEQ multiplex PCR reads in MiXCR, keeping a single row per CDR3 protein. Among a few hundred thousand distinct CDR3 sequences listed, approximately 84% were seen once. Sequenced material: CD8+ T cells from PBMCs. The receptor set was obtained from a human donor with multiple sclerosis.

In the case of this clonotype: A read error may account for a junction end that differs from germline. V gene TRBV9 combines with J gene TRBJ2-2; D remains ambiguous. Germline CDR1 SGDLS, CDR2 YYNGEE. This CDR3 is built from 15 residues. The CDR3 is CAGSVGGGVTGELFF. Here the CDR3 DNA reads TGTGCCGGCAGCGTAGGTGGTGGGGTTACCGGGGAGCTGTTTTTT.

The V gene is TRBV28, the J gene TRBJ2-7; the D gene is possibly TRBD1 (6 bases). CDR1 is MDHEN and CDR2 is SYDVKM in the germline V gene. The CDR3 has 16 amino acids. Trimming stripped 5 bases from V and 1 base from J, with 18 bases between. The CDR3 DNA reads as TGTGCCAGCAGTCCCCTAGAGAGGGACACTTCCTACGAGCAGTACTTC. Translating gives CASSPLERDTSYEQYF. The complete variable domain, with remaining parts taken from reference TRBV28 and TRBJ2-7, reads DVKVTQSSRYLVKRTGEKVFLECVQDMDHENMFWYRQDPGLGLRLIYFSYDVKMKEKGDIPEGYSVSREKKERFSLILESASTNQTSMYLCASSPLERDTSYEQYFGPGTRLTVT.

The V gene is TRBV7-9, the J gene TRBJ2-5; D is tentatively TRBD1 or TRBD2 (5 bases each). Germline V gene sequence: CDR1 SEHNR, CDR2 FQNEAQ (reference sequence). The CDR3 is 16 residues long. V lost 4 bases and J 2 bases, leaving 17 bases between the germline ends. The CDR3 nucleotides are TGTGCCAGCAGCTGGAGAGGTCGGGACGGTCAAGAGACCCAGTACTTC. This gives the protein CASSWRGRDGQETQYF.

The J gene is TRBJ2-7, the V gene TRBV25-1; D perhaps matches TRBD2 (6 bases). V lost 8 bases and J 6 bases, leaving 8 bases between the germline ends. CDR1 and CDR2 (germline): MGHDK, SYGVNS. The CDR3 has 10 residues. This chain's CDR3 is CASWGGEQYF. CDR3 nucleotides: TGTGCCAGCTGGGGAGGCGAGCAGTACTTC.

The chain uses TRBV6-1 and TRBJ1-1; D is ambiguous. The CDR3 is 14 amino acids. Trimming shortened V by 1 base and J by 5 bases, and 11 bases separated the two germline ends. Germline V CDR1 and CDR2: MNHNS, SASEGT. CDR3 coding DNA: TGTGCCAGCAGTGAAGAGCCCGGGGAGACTGAAGCTTTCTTT. Its translation is CASSEEPGETEAFF.

This chain connects TRBV6-5 to TRBJ2-2; D unresolved. CDR3 length: 12 amino acids. Per the germline V gene, CDR1 is MNHEY and CDR2 is SVGAGI. With 0 bases removed from V and 9 bases from J, the gap between germline ends came to 5 bases. The CDR3 is CASSYSQRELFF. The CDR3 region has the DNA TGTGCCAGCAGTTACTCTCAAAGGGAGCTGTTTTTT.

The chain combines TRBV27 with TRBJ1-6; no definite D call. The CDR3 has 14 amino acids. Germline-derived CDR1 and CDR2 are MNHEY and SMNVEV (reference sequence). The V end lost 3 bases, the J end lost 0 bases, and 3 bases lay between the germline ends. CDR3 sequence: CASSFRSYNSPLHF. The CDR3, as DNA: TGTGCCAGCAGTTTTCGCTCCTATAATTCACCCCTCCACTTT.

This sequence joins TRBV27 and TRBJ1-5; D is unclear. The CDR3 consists of 14 residues. Germline V CDR1 and CDR2: MNHEY, SMNVEV (reference sequence). The V end lost 2 bases, the J end lost 7 bases, and 12 bases lay between the germline ends. The CDR3 reads CASSLERTGQPQHF. The CDR3 DNA sequence: TGTGCCAGCAGTTTAGAGAGGACGGGCCAGCCCCAGCATTTT.

This rearrangement joins TRBV7-9 to TRBJ2-3; 10 positions match TRBD2. J was trimmed by 4 bases and V by 6 bases; bases with no gene match: 10. The germline V gene encodes CDR1 SEHNR and CDR2 FQNEAQ (reference sequence). This CDR3 comprises 16 residues. The CDR3 loop is CASSSFLAGGSDTQYF. The DNA of the CDR3 is TGTGCCAGCAGTTCATTCTTAGCGGGAGGCTCAGATACGCAGTATTTT.

The V call is TRBV28, the J call TRBJ1-1; D unclear. V gave up 6 bases and J gave up 1 base, with 9 bases separating them. Germline CDR1 is MDHEN and CDR2 is SYDVKM. This CDR3 contains 13 residues. CDR3 coding DNA: TGTGCCAGCAGGCCAACAGAGAACACTGAAGCTTTCTTT. Translating it yields CASRPTENTEAFF.

This sequence joins TRBV3-1 and TRBJ2-1, with 7 bases that match TRBD2. V was clipped by 0 bases and J by 0 bases; unmatched bases: 5. Germline-derived CDR1 and CDR2 are LGHDT and YNNKEL (reference sequence). There are 17 residues in the CDR3. The DNA of the CDR3 is TGTGCCAGCAGCCAAGATAGGGAGGGTCCCTCCTACAATGAGCAGTTCTTC. Protein sequence: CASSQDREGPSYNEQFF.

This clonotype occurred a few times. The chain recombines TRBV28 with TRBJ2-1; 7 positions agree with TRBD1. Per germline, CDR1 MDHEN and CDR2 SYDVKM. The CDR3 spans 16 residues. V gave up 5 bases and J gave up 0 bases; unmatched junction bases: 7. The CDR3 region has the DNA TGTGCCAGCAGTCCTAGGGACAGAAGCTCCTACAATGAGCAGTTCTTC. It encodes CASSPRDRSSYNEQFF. Full variable domain (outside the CDR3, taken from reference TRBV28 and TRBJ2-1): DVKVTQSSRYLVKRTGEKVFLECVQDMDHENMFWYRQDPGLGLRLIYFSYDVKMKEKGDIPEGYSVSREKKERFSLILESASTNQTSMYLCASSPRDRSSYNEQFFGPGTRLTVL.

This rearrangement joins TRBV5-6 to TRBJ1-2, with 7 bases lining up with TRBD1. CDR1 and CDR2 (germline): SGHDT, YYEEEE. CDR3 length: 14 residues. V was pared by 6 bases and J by 0 bases, with 5 bases of the junction left unmatched. The CDR3 region is CASTLDRTNYGYTF. The DNA of the CDR3 is TGTGCCAGCACCCTGGACAGGACTAACTATGGCTACACCTTC.

This chain joins TRBV30 and TRBJ2-3; 7 bases match TRBD2. The trim removed 1 base at V and 2 bases at J, leaving 6 bases unmatched. This CDR3 has 15 amino acids. Germline CDR1 is GTSNPN and CDR2 is SVGIG (reference sequence). In nucleotides, the CDR3 is TGTGCCTGGAGTGGCCTCAGCGGGGCCACAGATACGCAGTATTTT. Translating gives CAWSGLSGATDTQYF. Complete variable domain (other parts from reference TRBV30 and TRBJ2-3): SQTIHQWPATLVQPVGSPLSLECTVEGTSNPNLYWYRQAAGRGLQLLFYSVGIGQISSEVPQNLSASRPQDRQFILSSKKLLLSDSGFYLCAWSGLSGATDTQYFGPGTRLTVL.

The chain is built from TRBV23-1 and TRBJ1-3, with D perhaps TRBD1 (6 bases). TRBV23-1 falls under the ORF class, with uncertain function. Trimming took 11 bases from V and 4 from J, leaving 18 bases between them. This CDR3 has 14 residues. The CDR3 is CAYCVGGAGNTIYF. The CDR3 bases are TGCGCCTATTGCGTCGGGGGGGCCGGAAACACCATATATTTT.

This clonotype was detected a few times. V gene TRBV27 combines with J gene TRBJ1-1; D not certain. Germline CDR1 reads MNHEY; CDR2 reads SMNVEV (reference sequence). CDR3 length: 12 amino acids. V was pared by 5 bases and J by 5 bases, with 9 bases between. The CDR3 spells CASSPRGTEAFF. In DNA, the CDR3 is TGTGCCAGCAGTCCTCGAGGGACTGAAGCTTTCTTT.

The genes are TRBV2 and TRBJ2-7; D gene uncertain. The CDR3 has 16 residues. V dropped 7 bases and J dropped 5 bases, with 24 bases sitting between them. Germline V gene data show CDR1 as SNHLY and CDR2 as FYNNEI. The CDR3 reads CASTTFPTREANEQYF. The CDR3 bases are TGTGCCAGCACCACTTTTCCCACAAGGGAAGCGAACGAGCAGTACTTC.

The rearrangement links TRBV7-9 to TRBJ2-2, with TRBD2 matching over 12 bases. V dropped 6 bases and J dropped 1; count of bases not matched to a gene: 6. CDR3 length equals 17 residues. Looked up from germline, CDR1 is SEHNR and CDR2 is FQNEAQ (reference sequence). The CDR3 DNA is TGTGCCAGCAGTCCTAGGACTAGCGGGATGAACACCGGGGAGCTGTTTTTT. Encoded protein: CASSPRTSGMNTGELFF.

The chain has TRBV16 and TRBJ2-7; 8 positions match TRBD1. After removal of 4 bases from V and 4 bases from J, the junction contained 12 bases not matched to a gene. The CDR3 sequence is 16 residues long. CDR1 is KGHSY and CDR2 is FQNENV in the germline V gene. CDR3 amino acids: CASSPLRDRPDYEQYF. CDR3 DNA: TGTGCCAGCAGCCCCCTCCGGGACAGGCCCGATTACGAGCAGTACTTC. The full variable domain, with the rest looked up from reference TRBV16 and TRBJ2-7, is GEEVAQTPKHLVRGEGQKAKLYCAPIKGHSYVFWYQQVLKNEFKFLISFQNENVFDETGMPKERFSAKCLPNSPCSLEIQATKLEDSAVYFCASSPLRDRPDYEQYFGPGTRLTVT.

The chain employs TRBV25-1 and TRBJ2-2, with 7 bases fitting TRBD2. Germline CDR1 and CDR2: MGHDK and SYGVNS. The CDR3 is made up of 15 amino acids. The trim removed 8 bases at V and 5 bases at J, leaving 11 bases unmatched. The CDR3 DNA sequence: TGTGCCAGCGGAGAGCCGGGACTAAATACCGGGGAGCTGTTTTTT. It encodes CASGEPGLNTGELFF.

The V gene is TRBV7-2, the J gene TRBJ2-1, with D possibly matching TRBD1 (5 bases). The CDR3 is 13 residues long. Trimming took off 1 base at V and 6 bases at J, with 7 bases between the two ends. Per germline, CDR1 SGHTA and CDR2 FQGNSA. The CDR3 spells CASSLVGVNEQFF. The CDR3, as DNA: TGTGCCAGCAGCTTAGTAGGGGTCAATGAGCAGTTCTTC.

This rearrangement joins TRBV24-1 to TRBJ2-1; no clear D. This CDR3 spans 15 amino acids. The germline V gene has CDR1 KGHDR and CDR2 SFDVKD. V was cut by 5 bases and J by 0 bases, with 10 bases left in between. The CDR3 coding sequence is TGTGCCACCAGTGCCGGACCGACCTCCTACAATGAGCAGTTCTTC. It encodes CATSAGPTSYNEQFF.

The chain recombines TRBV10-1 with TRBJ2-3; D is unresolved. Trimming removed 3 bases from V and 2 bases from J, with 12 bases in between. CDR1 and CDR2 (germline): WNHNN, SYGVQD (reference sequence). CDR3 size: 15 residues. CDR3: CASSESRPNTDTQYF. As DNA, the CDR3 is TGCGCCAGCAGTGAATCCCGGCCAAACACAGATACGCAGTATTTT.

CDR3 nucleotide sequence: TGTGCCAGCAGATTGATCCGCGGGGCTAGCGGGAGGTATACGCAGTATTTT. Translation gives CASRLIRGASGRYTQYF. V is TRBV7-8 and J is TRBJ2-3; 11 bases align to TRBD2. Trimming took 6 bases from V and 7 from J; bases not matched to a gene: 15. The germline V gene has CDR1 SGHVS and CDR2 FQNEAQ. The CDR3 loop spans 17 amino acids. Full variable domain (outside the CDR3, taken from reference TRBV7-8 and TRBJ2-3): GAGVSQSPRYKVAKRGQDVALRCDPISGHVSLFWYQQALGQGPEFLTYFQNEAQLDKSGLPSDRFFAERPEGSVSTLKIQRTQQEDSAVYLCASRLIRGASGRYTQYFGPGTRLTVL.

This chain links TRBV19 with TRBJ2-3; TRBD2 is a possible D gene (6 bases). CDR3 length equals 16 residues. Germline V gene data show CDR1 as LNHDA and CDR2 as SQIVND (reference sequence). Trimming took 5 bases from V and 4 from J, leaving 19 bases between them. CDR3 amino acids: CASSFFVGGSADTQYF. The CDR3 DNA is TGTGCCAGTAGTTTCTTCGTTGGAGGGTCGGCAGATACGCAGTATTTT.

This sequence joins TRBV27 and TRBJ1-1; D is unresolved. Trimming shortened V by 5 bases and J by 2 bases, and 12 bases separated the two germline ends. CDR3 size: 14 residues. Germline V gives CDR1 MNHEY, CDR2 SMNVEV (reference sequence). This CDR3 is CASSPHRGNTEAFF. The CDR3 coding sequence is TGTGCCAGCAGTCCCCACCGGGGAAACACTGAAGCTTTCTTT.

This sequence joins TRBV28 and TRBJ1-2; D might be TRBD1 (6 bases). V gave up 5 bases and J gave up 0 bases, with 10 bases separating them. The CDR3 spans 14 residues. Germline-derived CDR1 and CDR2 are MDHEN and SYDVKM. CDR3 in amino acids: CASSRTVSNYGYTF. The CDR3 nucleotides are TGTGCCAGCAGTCGGACAGTCTCTAACTATGGCTACACCTTC.

This clonotype was detected once. The V and J genes are TRBV5-6 and TRBJ1-2; the match to TRBD1 covers 8 bases. The V gene's germline CDR1 is SGHDT and CDR2 YYEEEE. The CDR3 is made up of 15 amino acids. Germline trimming cut 4 bases from V and 4 bases from J; bases unmatched to any gene: 9. CDR3 sequence: CASSHQGAYGYGYTF. CDR3 coding DNA: TGTGCCAGCAGCCATCAGGGGGCGTACGGCTATGGCTACACCTTC.